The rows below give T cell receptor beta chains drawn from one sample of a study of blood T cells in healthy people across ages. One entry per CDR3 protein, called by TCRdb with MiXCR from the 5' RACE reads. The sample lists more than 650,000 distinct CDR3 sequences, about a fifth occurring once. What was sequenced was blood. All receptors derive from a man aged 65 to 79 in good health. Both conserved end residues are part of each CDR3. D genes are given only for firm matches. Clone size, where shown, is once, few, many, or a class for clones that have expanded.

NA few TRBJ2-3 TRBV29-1 CSVVETTGDTQYF TGCAGCGTTGTAGAGACGACGGGGGATACGCAGTATTTT
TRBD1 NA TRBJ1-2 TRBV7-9 CASSRDRAGTF TGTGCCAGCAGCCGAGACAGGGCCGGTACCTTC
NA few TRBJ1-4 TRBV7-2 CASSSSGGTNEKLFF TGTGCCAGCAGCAGCTCCGGGGGGACTAATGAAAAACTGTTTTTT
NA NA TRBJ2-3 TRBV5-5 CASTMLGSGSTDTQYF TGTGCCAGCACTATGTTGGGGAGCGGCAGCACAGATACGCAGTATTTT
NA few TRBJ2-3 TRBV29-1 CSAPRDSTDTQYF TGCAGCGCACCGAGGGACAGCACAGATACGCAGTATTTT
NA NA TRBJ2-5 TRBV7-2 CASSLWGAKETQYF TGTGCCAGCAGCTTGTGGGGGGCCAAAGAGACCCAGTACTTC
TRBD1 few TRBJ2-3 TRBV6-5 CASSYSGTGGENTQYF TGTGCCAGCAGTTACTCCGGGACAGGGGGAGAGAATACGCAGTATTTT
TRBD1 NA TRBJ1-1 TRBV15 CATSTGTVNTEAFF TGTGCCACCAGCACAGGGACAGTGAACACTGAAGCTTTCTTT
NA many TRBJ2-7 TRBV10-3 CAINSYRSYEQYF TGTGCCATCAATAGTTACCGCTCCTACGAGCAGTACTTC
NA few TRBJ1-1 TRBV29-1 CSARPGNTEAFF TGCAGCGCGCGTCCAGGGAACACTGAAGCTTTCTTT
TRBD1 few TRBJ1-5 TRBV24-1 CATSDQGAVSNQPQHF TGTGCCACCAGTGATCAGGGGGCGGTTAGCAATCAGCCCCAGCATTTT
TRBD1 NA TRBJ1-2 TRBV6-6 CASVTGEGGYTF TGTGCCAGTGTCACAGGGGAAGGTGGCTACACCTTC
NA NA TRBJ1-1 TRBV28 CASSSIYGGPAEAFF TGTGCCAGCAGTTCGATTTACGGTGGTCCAGCTGAAGCTTTCTTT
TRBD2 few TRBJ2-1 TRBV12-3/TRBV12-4 CASTLSGERSEQFF TGTGCCAGCACCCTTAGCGGGGAGCGCAGTGAGCAGTTCTTC
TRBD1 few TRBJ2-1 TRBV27 CASTLSRGPGINEQFF TGTGCCAGCACCTTATCAAGGGGGCCCGGGATCAATGAGCAGTTCTTC
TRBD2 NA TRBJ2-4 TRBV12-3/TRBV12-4 CASSLDSGSYIQYF TGTGCCAGCAGTTTAGATAGCGGGAGTTACATTCAGTACTTC
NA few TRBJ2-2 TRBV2 CASTRGRGTGELFF TGTGCCAGCACCCGCGGAAGGGGCACCGGGGAGCTGTTTTTT
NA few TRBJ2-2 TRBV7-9 CAGEDTGELFF TGTGCCGGCGAAGACACCGGGGAGCTGTTTTTT
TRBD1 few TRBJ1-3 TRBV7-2 CASSSRGAGNTIYF TGTGCCAGCAGCTCCAGGGGGGCTGGAAACACCATATATTTT
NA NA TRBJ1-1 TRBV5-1 CASGLKVMNTEAFF TGCGCCAGCGGCTTGAAGGTGATGAACACTGAAGCTTTCTTT
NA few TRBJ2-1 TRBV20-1 CSASRIGQFF TGCAGTGCTTCCAGGATCGGGCAGTTCTTC
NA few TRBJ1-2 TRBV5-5 CASSSSGGVYGYTF TGTGCCAGCAGCTCTTCAGGAGGGGTCTATGGCTACACCTTC
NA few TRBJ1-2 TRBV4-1 CASSQGRDSNYGYTF TGCGCCAGCAGCCAAGGGCGAGACAGTAACTATGGCTACACCTTC
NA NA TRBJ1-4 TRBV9 CASSVGLGANEKLFF TGTGCCAGCAGCGTGGGACTTGGAGCTAATGAAAAACTGTTTTTT
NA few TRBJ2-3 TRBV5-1 CASKLDLFQGADTQYF TGCGCCAGCAAGCTTGATTTATTTCAGGGTGCAGATACGCAGTATTTT